Below, 19 T cell receptor beta chains from the same sample are listed, as sequenced in a study of cytomegalovirus exposure and HLA in healthy donors. 13 Jbeta primers and 60 Vbeta primers were used for the PCR. Some clones are missing from TCRdb's copy, which holds only in-frame ones; the method was immunoSEQ multiplex PCR. Among 130,000 or so clones listed, about 77% were seen once. Sequencing used PBMCs. Every receptor here comes from a man over 45 in good health and CMV-seronegative.

V is TRBV4-1 and J is TRBJ2-3; D remains unclear. Per germline, CDR1 MGHRA and CDR2 YSYEKL. V was trimmed by 4 bases and J by 1 base, leaving 12 bases between them. The CDR3 totals 15 residues. The CDR3 region is CASSRNSPRTDTQYF. Here the CDR3 DNA reads TGCGCCAGCAGCCGAAACTCTCCCCGCACAGATACGCAGTATTTT.

This CDR3 reads CASSLVGGQAYGYTF. The CDR3 DNA reads as TGTGCCAGCAGCTTAGTAGGTGGGCAGGCCTATGGCTACACCTTC. The chain joins TRBV7-2 to TRBJ1-2; D not resolved. The CDR3 covers 15 residues. Trimming removed 1 base from V and 4 bases from J, with 13 bases in between. The germline V gene encodes CDR1 SGHTA and CDR2 FQGNSA.

This clone came up a few times. The chain's CDR3 is CASSLGFGALRTEAFF. The CDR3 DNA sequence: TGTGCCAGCAGCTTAGGTTTTGGGGCCTTAAGAACTGAAGCTTTCTTT. The V gene is TRBV5-8, the J gene TRBJ1-1, with TRBD1 as a possible D gene (5 bases). V lost 2 bases to trimming and J lost 5 bases, with 19 bases between them. The germline CDR1 and CDR2 sequences are SGHTS and YDEGEE. This CDR3 contains 16 residues.

The chain has TRBV7-9 and TRBJ1-5; unclear D gene. Germline values: CDR1 SEHNR, CDR2 FQNEAQ (reference sequence). The CDR3 length is 13 residues. V was shortened by 3 bases and J by 5 bases, with 8 bases between the two germline ends. CDR3 in DNA: TGTGCCAGCAGCTTCAATTCGGATCAGCCCCAGCATTTT. This gives the protein CASSFNSDQPQHF.

The chain couples TRBV5-4 to TRBJ1-3; D remains unclear. CDR1 is SGHNT, CDR2 YYREEE, per germline (reference sequence). This CDR3 has 13 amino acids. V was shortened by 3 bases and J by 2 bases, with 6 bases between the two germline ends. The CDR3 DNA reads TGTGCCAGCAGCTCAGACACTGGAAACACCATATATTTT. It is translated as CASSSDTGNTIYF.

This clone was seen a few times. CDR3 in DNA: TGCGCCAGCAGCCAAGAAGGGACTAGCGGGAGGGAGACCCAGTACTTC. Translated, it gives CASSQEGTSGRETQYF. The J gene is TRBJ2-5, the V gene TRBV4-3; 15 bases line up with TRBD2. The CDR3 is 16 residues long. The germline V gene encodes CDR1 LGHNA and CDR2 YSLEER. V gave up 0 bases and J gave up 5 bases; unmatched junction bases: 1.

The genes are TRBV28 and TRBJ2-5, with 11 bases aligning to TRBD2. Losses at the gene ends were 6 bases for V and 8 bases for J; bases not matched to a gene: 11. The CDR3 is 15 amino acids. The V gene's germline CDR1 is MDHEN and CDR2 SYDVKM. CDR3 loop: CASSAPSGRPLTQYF. CDR3 nucleotide sequence: TGTGCCAGCAGCGCCCCTAGCGGGAGGCCCCTCACCCAGTACTTC.

This clone has just a few counts. This chain links TRBV6-6 with TRBJ2-6; D is unclear. The CDR3 runs to 16 residues. Germline V gene lookup returns CDR1 MNHNY and CDR2 SVGAGI (reference sequence). Trimming stripped 5 bases from V and 0 bases from J, with 11 bases between. CDR3 DNA: TGTGCCAGCAGTAGAGCTAGTGACTCTGGGGCCAACGTCCTGACTTTC. Its translation is CASSRASDSGANVLTF.

J is TRBJ2-3 and V is TRBV19; 14 bases map to TRBD2. Germline CDR1 LNHDA, CDR2 SQIVND (reference sequence). This CDR3 region has 16 residues. V was clipped by 7 bases and J by 6 bases; unmatched bases: 9. CDR3 amino acids: CASTPTSGRAADTQYF. DNA of the CDR3: TGTGCCAGTACCCCGACTAGCGGGAGGGCCGCGGATACGCAGTATTTT.

This clone has just a few counts. This chain links TRBV5-1 with TRBJ2-1, with TRBD2 identical over 11 bases. The germline V gene has CDR1 SGHRS and CDR2 YFSETQ. The V segment lost 4 bases and the J segment 3 bases; nucleotides outside the gene matches: 6. The CDR3 covers 16 residues. CDR3 loop: CASSDGLAGRYNEQFF. The CDR3 nucleotides read TGCGCCAGCAGCGACGGACTAGCGGGCCGCTACAATGAGCAGTTCTTC.

The chain combines TRBV5-1 with TRBJ2-2; no firm D call. Germline V gene data show CDR1 as SGHRS and CDR2 as YFSETQ. The CDR3 spans 13 residues. The V end lost 3 bases, the J end lost 1 base, and 4 bases lay between the germline ends. The CDR3 reads CASSYGNTGELFF. For the CDR3, the DNA is TGCGCCAGCAGCTACGGGAACACCGGGGAGCTGTTTTTT.

This clone showed up just a few times. The chain combines TRBV4-1 with TRBJ2-7; 8 positions agree with TRBD1. CDR1 and CDR2 from the germline V gene are MGHRA and YSYEKL. This CDR3 is built from 13 residues. With V trimmed by 2 bases and J by 5 bases, 2 bases remained unmatched. CDR3 region: CASSQLDRDEQYF. DNA of the CDR3: TGCGCCAGCAGCCAACTGGACAGGGACGAGCAGTACTTC.

This clone was observed a handful of times. This chain links TRBV7-2 with TRBJ2-5; a possible D gene is TRBD2 (7 bases). The CDR3 is 16 residues long. V shed 5 bases and J shed 5 bases, with 21 bases lying between them. Germline V CDR1 and CDR2: SGHTA, FQGNSA. CDR3 nucleotide sequence: TGTGCCAGCAGCCCCCGGGGGGCCGGGGTAATTGAGACCCAGTACTTC. Translation gives CASSPRGAGVIETQYF.

This clone occurred once. The chain's CDR3 is CASSPNQAIGEQYF. The DNA for the CDR3 is TGTGCCAGCTCACCAAACCAAGCCATCGGGGAGCAGTACTTC. The rearrangement joins TRBV18 to TRBJ2-7; unclear D gene. The CDR3 covers 14 residues. Deletions cut 2 bases from V and 7 bases from J, with 15 bases between. Germline CDR1 reads KGHSH; CDR2 reads LQKENI.

This clone was counted a single time. This chain links TRBV30 with TRBJ1-2, with TRBD1 matching over 9 bases. CDR1 and CDR2 from the germline V gene are GTSNPN and SVGIG (reference sequence). The V segment lost 4 bases and the J segment 8 bases; nucleotides outside the gene matches: 8. The CDR3 has 13 residues. In nucleotides, the CDR3 is TGTGCCTGGATCCGGGACAGGGTGAGAGGCTACACCTTC. It codes for CAWIRDRVRGYTF.

J is TRBJ2-3 and V is TRBV10-1; 10 bases agree with TRBD2. The CDR3 length is 15 residues. Germline CDR1 reads WNHNN; CDR2 reads SYGVQD (reference sequence). V was pared by 4 bases and J by 5 bases, with 6 bases of the junction left unmatched. The CDR3 nucleotides are TGCGCCAGCAGTGCAAGCGGGAGGGCAAAAGATACGCAGTATTTT. The encoded protein is CASSASGRAKDTQYF.

This clone was recorded a few times. CDR3 protein: CASSLASTGTGGAFF. The CDR3 DNA reads TGTGCCAGCAGCTTAGCTTCTACCGGGACAGGGGGAGCTTTCTTT. V usage is TRBV11-2 and J usage is TRBJ1-1, with 11 bases that match TRBD1. CDR3 size: 15 residues. After removal of 1 base from V and 10 bases from J, the junction contained 8 bases not matched to a gene. Germline V CDR1 and CDR2: SGHAT, FQNNGV.

The gene calls are TRBV19 and TRBJ2-3; 16 bases are a match to TRBD2. The ends lost 6 bases at V and 4 bases at J; junction bases unmatched: 7. The CDR3 is 17 residues long. Per germline, CDR1 LNHDA and CDR2 SQIVND (reference sequence). The CDR3 DNA reads TGTGCCAGTAGGAACCCCGGGACTAGCGGGAGGGCAGATACGCAGTATTTT. Translation: CASRNPGTSGRADTQYF.

This sequence joins TRBV29-1 and TRBJ2-3, with 12 bases matching TRBD2. This CDR3 comprises 15 residues. Germline assignment: CDR1 SQVTM and CDR2 ANQGSEA. The junction had 5 bases not matched to a gene; V was cut back by 4 bases and J by 3 bases. The CDR3 nucleotides read TGCAGCGTTGTGCCTAGCGGGGGGGGGACAGATACGCAGTATTTT. It yields the protein CSVVPSGGGTDTQYF.